This T cell receptor beta chain was captured by sequencing in a study of blood T cell repertoires in COVID-19. How the authors handled the data: Amplification from reference gene primers served as the basis for estimated nucleated cell counts. Clones were sequenced by immunoSEQ multiplex PCR, and TCRdb holds only the in-frame ones, with some missing. V and J calls and clone size come straight from that table; D and trimming were deduced from the DNA. In the table there are 310,000 or so clones, more than 75% of which are singletons. The sample holds one count of this clone. Per germline, CDR1 SGHKS and CDR2 YYEKEE (reference sequence). Losses at the gene ends were 1 base for V and 6 bases for J; bases not matched to a gene: 8. The CDR3 spans 16 residues.

The source of this sequence is a woman younger than 45 who had recovered from COVID-19. V usage is TRBV5-5 and J usage is TRBJ2-3; 10 bases are a match to TRBD2. The sample comprised peripheral blood. DNA of the CDR3: TGTGCCAGCAGCTTGAGGAGCGGGAGGGCCGGGGATACGCAGTATTTT. Translation: CASSLRSGRAGDTQYF.